Given below is one T cell receptor (beta chain) in context. The assay was immunoSEQ multiplex PCR, and TCRdb's table has in-frame clones only and misses some. The table records approximately 9,000 clones, 85% to 90% of them present only once. The entry originates in a study of PD-1 blockade in classical Hodgkin lymphoma. Stated time point: newly diagnosed, previously untreated cHL patient sample. Thawed PBMCs were the source of CD8+ T cells, obtained through magnetic negative selection. With 2 bases removed from V and 4 bases from J, the gap between germline ends came to 7 bases. CDR1 is SGDLS and CDR2 is YYNGEE in the germline V gene. The CDR3 runs 13 residues.

This sequence originates from a human donor with classical Hodgkin lymphoma. The V gene is TRBV9, the J gene TRBJ1-5; D is unclear. Sequenced material: CD8+ T cells from blood. CDR3 DNA: TGTGCCAGCAGCGTCGCCCCTAATCAGCCCCAGCATTTT. Translating it yields CASSVAPNQPQHF. Full variable domain (outside the CDR3, taken from reference TRBV9 and TRBJ1-5): DSGVTQTPKHLITATGQRVTLRCSPRSGDLSVYWYQQSLDQGLQFLIQYYNGEERAKGNILERFSAQQFPDLHSELNLSSLELGDSALYFCASSVAPNQPQHFGDGTRLSIL.